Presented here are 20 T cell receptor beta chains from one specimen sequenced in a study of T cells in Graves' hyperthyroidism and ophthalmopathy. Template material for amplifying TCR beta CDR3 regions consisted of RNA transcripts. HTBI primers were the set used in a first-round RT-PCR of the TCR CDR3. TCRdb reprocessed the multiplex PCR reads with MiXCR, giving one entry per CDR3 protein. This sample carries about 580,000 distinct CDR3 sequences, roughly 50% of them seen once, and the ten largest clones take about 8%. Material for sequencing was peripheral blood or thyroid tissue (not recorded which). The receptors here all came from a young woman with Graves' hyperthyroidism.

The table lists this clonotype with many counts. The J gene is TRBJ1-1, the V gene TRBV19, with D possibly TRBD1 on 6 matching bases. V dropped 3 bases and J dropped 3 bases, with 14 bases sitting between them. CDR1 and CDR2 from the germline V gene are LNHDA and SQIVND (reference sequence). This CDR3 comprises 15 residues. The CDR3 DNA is TGTGCCAGTAGTATCGGGGGGCGAGGGGACACTGAAGCTTTCTTT. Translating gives CASSIGGRGDTEAFF.

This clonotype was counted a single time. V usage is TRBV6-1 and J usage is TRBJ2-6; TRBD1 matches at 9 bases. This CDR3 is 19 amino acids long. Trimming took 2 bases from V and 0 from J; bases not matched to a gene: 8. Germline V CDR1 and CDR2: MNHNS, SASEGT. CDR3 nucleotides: TGTGCCAGCAGTGAACTTTCCGGGACAGGGCTCTCTGGGGCCAACGTCCTGACTTTC. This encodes CASSELSGTGLSGANVLTF.

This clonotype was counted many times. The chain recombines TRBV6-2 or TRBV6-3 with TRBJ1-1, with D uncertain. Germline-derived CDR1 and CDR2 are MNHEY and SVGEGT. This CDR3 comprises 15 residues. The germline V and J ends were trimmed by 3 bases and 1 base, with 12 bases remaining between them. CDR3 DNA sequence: TGTGCCAGCAGTTATTTCGGCAGGAGGAACACTGAAGCTTTCTTT. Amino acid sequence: CASSYFGRRNTEAFF.

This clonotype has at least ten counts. The CDR3 spells CASSLVRNTIYF. The DNA of the CDR3 is TGTGCCAGCAGCTTAGTGCGCAACACCATATATTTT. The rearrangement uses TRBV7-2 and TRBJ1-3; D is uncertain. Germline CDR1 is SGHTA and CDR2 is FQGNSA. With 1 base removed from V and 7 bases from J, the gap between germline ends came to 5 bases. The CDR3 extends over 12 amino acids.

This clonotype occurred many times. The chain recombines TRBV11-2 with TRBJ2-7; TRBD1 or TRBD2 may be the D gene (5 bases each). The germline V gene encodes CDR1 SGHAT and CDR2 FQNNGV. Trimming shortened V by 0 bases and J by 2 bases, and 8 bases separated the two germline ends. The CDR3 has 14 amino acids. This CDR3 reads CASSLDPGPYEQYF. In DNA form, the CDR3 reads TGTGCCAGCAGCTTAGATCCGGGACCCTACGAGCAGTACTTC.

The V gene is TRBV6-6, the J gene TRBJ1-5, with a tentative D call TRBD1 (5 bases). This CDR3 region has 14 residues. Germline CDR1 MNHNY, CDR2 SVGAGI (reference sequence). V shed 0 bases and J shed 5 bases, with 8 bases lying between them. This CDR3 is CASSYSTVHQPQHF. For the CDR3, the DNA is TGTGCCAGCAGTTACTCGACAGTACATCAGCCCCAGCATTTT.

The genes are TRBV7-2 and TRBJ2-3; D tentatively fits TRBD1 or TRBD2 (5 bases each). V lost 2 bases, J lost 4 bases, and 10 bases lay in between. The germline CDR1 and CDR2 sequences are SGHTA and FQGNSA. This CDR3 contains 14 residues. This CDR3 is CASSLTLGADTQYF. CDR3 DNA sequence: TGTGCCAGCAGCTTAACCTTGGGGGCAGATACGCAGTATTTT.

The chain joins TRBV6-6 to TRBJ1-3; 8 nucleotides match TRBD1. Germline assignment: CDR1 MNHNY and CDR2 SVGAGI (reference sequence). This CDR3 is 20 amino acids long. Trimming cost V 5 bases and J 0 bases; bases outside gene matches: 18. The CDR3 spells CASSEDFFGTGSRSGNTIYF. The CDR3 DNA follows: TGTGCCAGCAGTGAAGATTTCTTCGGGACAGGATCCCGCTCTGGAAACACCATATATTTT.

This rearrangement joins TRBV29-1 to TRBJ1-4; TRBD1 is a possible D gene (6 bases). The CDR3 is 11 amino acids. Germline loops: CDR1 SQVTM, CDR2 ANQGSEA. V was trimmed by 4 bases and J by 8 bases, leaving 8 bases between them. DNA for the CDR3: TGCAGCGTTGGGGGGCTGGAAAAACTGTTTTTT. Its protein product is CSVGGLEKLFF.

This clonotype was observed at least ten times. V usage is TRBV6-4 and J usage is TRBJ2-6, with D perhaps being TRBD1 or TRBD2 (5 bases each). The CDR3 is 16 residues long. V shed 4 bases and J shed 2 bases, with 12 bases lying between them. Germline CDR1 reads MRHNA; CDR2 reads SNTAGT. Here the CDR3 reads CASSVRGDAGANVLTF. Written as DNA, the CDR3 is TGTGCCAGCAGTGTAAGGGGAGACGCTGGGGCCAACGTCCTGACTTTC.

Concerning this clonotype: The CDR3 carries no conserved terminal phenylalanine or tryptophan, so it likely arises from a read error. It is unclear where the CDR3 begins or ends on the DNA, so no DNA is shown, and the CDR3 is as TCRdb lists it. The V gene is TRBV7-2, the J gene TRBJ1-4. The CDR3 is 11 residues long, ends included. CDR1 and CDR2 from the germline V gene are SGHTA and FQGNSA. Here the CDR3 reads CASSLAGSGPL.

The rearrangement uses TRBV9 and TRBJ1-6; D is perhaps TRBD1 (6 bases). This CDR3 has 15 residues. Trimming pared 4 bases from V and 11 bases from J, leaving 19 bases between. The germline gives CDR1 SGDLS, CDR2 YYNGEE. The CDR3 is CASSLTGTLVTPLHF. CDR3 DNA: TGTGCCAGCAGCCTCACCGGGACACTTGTCACACCCCTCCACTTT.

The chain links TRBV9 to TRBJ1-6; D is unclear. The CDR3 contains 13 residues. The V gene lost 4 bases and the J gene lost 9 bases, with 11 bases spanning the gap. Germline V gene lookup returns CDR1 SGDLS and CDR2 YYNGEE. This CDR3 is CASSPPGLSPLHF. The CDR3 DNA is TGTGCCAGCAGCCCCCCGGGCCTTTCACCCCTCCACTTT.

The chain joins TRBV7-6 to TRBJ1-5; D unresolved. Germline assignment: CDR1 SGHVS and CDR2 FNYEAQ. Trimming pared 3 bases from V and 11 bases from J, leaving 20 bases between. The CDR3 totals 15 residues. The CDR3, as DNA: TGTGCCAGCAGCTTGTACGTAGGACGGCAAGAGACCCAGCATTTT. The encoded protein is CASSLYVGRQETQHF.

CDR3 nucleotide sequence: TGTGCCAGCAGCCCTGGACAGGTTAACTATGGCTACACCTTC. Amino acid sequence: CASSPGQVNYGYTF. The V gene is TRBV6-2 or TRBV6-3, the J gene TRBJ1-2; the match to TRBD1 covers 7 bases. J lost 1 base, V lost 6 bases, and 5 bases had no gene match. This CDR3 region has 14 residues. CDR1 and CDR2 (germline): MNHEY, SVGEGT.

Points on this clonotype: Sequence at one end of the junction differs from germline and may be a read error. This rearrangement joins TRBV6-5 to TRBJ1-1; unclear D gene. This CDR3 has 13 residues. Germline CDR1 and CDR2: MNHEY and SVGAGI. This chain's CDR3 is CASSGRVNTGAFF. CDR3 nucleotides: TGTGCCAGCTCCGGTCGGGTGAACACTGGAGCTTTCTTT.

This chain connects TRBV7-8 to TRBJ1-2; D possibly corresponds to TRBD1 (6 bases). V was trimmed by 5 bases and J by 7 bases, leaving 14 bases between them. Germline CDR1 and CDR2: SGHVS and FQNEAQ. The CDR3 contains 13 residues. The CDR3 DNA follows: TGTGCCAGCAGCCAATTTGCAGGGGTTGGCTACACCTTC. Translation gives CASSQFAGVGYTF.

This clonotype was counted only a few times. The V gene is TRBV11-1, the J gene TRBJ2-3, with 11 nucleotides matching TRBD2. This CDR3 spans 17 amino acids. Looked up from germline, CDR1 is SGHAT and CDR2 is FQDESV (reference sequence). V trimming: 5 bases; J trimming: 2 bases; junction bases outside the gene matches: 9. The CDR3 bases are TGTGCCAGCAGCCAACCCTCTAGCGGGAGGTCCACAGATACGCAGTATTTT. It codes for CASSQPSSGRSTDTQYF.

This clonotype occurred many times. This CDR3 reads CAGPPGTASYEQYF. CDR3 nucleotides: TGTGCCGGTCCCCCCGGGACAGCTTCCTACGAGCAGTACTTC. The chain joins TRBV6-2 or TRBV6-3 to TRBJ2-7, with 7 nucleotides matching TRBD1. CDR3 size: 14 residues. V trimming: 11 bases; J trimming: 1 base; junction bases outside the gene matches: 11. The germline gives CDR1 MNHEY, CDR2 SVGEGT.

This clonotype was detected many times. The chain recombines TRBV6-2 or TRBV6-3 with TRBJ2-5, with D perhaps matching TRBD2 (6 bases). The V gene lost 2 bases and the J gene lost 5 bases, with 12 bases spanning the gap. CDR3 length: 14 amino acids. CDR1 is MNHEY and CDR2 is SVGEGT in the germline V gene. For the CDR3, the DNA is TGTGCCAGCAGTTACGGAGCGGGCGGGGAGACCCAGTACTTC. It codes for CASSYGAGGETQYF.